This T cell receptor (beta chain) was identified in a study of T and B cells in COVID-19 patients. Study-wide context: Median age was 34 years in the recovered cohort and 67 years in the active-infection cohort. Comorbidities linked to unfavorable COVID-19 outcome were present in about 90% of the 20 active-infection patients. Critical illness requiring mechanical ventilation or extracorporeal membrane oxygenation affected about 60% of the roughly 20 active-infection patients.

TRB rearrangements were amplified by multiplex PCR with BIOMED2 TRB-A/B primers. From the multiplex PCR reads, TCRdb called clonotypes with MiXCR, one entry per CDR3 protein. Of roughly 18,000 distinct CDR3 sequences in the sample, roughly 28% are singletons; the top ten hold 3.5% to 5.5%. Each TRB amplification used roughly 220-550 ng of genomic DNA from blood. This clonotype was seen a few times. Sequencing was performed on blood. This receptor was identified in a human donor who had recovered from COVID-19.

The DNA for the CDR3 is TGTGCCAGCTCACCCAACAGGGAATCAGGTGGCTACACCTTC. It translates to CASSPNRESGGYTF. The chain has TRBV18 and TRBJ1-2; D is perhaps TRBD1 (6 bases). Germline values: CDR1 KGHSH, CDR2 LQKENI. CDR3 length: 14 residues. The ends were cut back, 3 bases at V and 7 bases at J, with 15 bases in the middle.